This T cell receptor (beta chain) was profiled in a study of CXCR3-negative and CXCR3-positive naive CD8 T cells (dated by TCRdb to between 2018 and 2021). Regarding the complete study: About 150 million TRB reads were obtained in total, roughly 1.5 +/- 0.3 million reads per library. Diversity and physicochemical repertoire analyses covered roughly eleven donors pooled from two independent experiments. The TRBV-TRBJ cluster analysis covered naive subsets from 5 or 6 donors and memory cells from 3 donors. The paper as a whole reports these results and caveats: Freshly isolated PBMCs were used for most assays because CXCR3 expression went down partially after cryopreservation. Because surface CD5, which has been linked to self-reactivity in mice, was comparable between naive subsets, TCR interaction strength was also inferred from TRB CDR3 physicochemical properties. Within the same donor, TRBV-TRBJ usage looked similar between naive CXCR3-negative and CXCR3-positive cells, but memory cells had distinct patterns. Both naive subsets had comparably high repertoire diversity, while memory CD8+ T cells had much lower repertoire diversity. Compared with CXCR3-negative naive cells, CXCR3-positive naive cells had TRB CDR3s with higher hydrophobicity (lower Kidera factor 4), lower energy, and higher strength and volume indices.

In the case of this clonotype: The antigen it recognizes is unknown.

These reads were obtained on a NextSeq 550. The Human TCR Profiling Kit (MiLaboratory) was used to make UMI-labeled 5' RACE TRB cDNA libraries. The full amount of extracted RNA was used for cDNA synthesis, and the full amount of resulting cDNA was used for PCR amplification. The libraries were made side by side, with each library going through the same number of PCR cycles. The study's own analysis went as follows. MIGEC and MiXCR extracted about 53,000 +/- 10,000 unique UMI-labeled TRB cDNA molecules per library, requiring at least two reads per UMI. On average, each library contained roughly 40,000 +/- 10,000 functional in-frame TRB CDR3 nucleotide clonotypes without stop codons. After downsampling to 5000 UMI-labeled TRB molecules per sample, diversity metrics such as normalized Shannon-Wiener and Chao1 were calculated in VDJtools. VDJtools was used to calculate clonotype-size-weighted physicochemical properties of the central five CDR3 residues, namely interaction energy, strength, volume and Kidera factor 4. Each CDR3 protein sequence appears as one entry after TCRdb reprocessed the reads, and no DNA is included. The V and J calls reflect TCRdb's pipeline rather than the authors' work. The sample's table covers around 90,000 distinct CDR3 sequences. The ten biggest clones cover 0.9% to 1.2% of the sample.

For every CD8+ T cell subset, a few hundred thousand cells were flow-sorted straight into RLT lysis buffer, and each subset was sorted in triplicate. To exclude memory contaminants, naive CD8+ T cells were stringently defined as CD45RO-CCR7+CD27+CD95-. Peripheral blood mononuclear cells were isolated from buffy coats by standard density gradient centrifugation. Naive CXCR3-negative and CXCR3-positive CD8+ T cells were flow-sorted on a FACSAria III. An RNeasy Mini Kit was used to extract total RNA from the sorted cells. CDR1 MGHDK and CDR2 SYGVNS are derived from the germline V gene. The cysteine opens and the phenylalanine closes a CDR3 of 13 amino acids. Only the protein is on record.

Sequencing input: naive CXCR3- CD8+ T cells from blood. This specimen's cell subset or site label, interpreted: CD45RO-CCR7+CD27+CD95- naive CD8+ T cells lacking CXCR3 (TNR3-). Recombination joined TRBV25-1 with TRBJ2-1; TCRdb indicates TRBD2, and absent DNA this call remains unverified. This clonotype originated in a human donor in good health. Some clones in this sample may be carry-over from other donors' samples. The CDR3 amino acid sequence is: CASTGWREGEQFF.